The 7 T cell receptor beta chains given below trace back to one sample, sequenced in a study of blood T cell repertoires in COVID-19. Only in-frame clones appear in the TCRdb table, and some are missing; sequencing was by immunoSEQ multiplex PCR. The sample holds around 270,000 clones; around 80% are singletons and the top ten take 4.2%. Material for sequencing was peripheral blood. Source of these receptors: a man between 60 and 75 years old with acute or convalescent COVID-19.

CDR3 region: CATSERGGRSGEQFF. The CDR3 DNA reads TGTGCCACCAGTGAGAGGGGGGGAAGGAGTGGTGAGCAGTTCTTC. V and J are TRBV24-1 and TRBJ2-1, with D perhaps TRBD2 (7 bases). V was pared by 4 bases and J by 9 bases, with 18 bases between. Germline V CDR1 and CDR2: KGHDR, SFDVKD. The CDR3 is 15 residues long.

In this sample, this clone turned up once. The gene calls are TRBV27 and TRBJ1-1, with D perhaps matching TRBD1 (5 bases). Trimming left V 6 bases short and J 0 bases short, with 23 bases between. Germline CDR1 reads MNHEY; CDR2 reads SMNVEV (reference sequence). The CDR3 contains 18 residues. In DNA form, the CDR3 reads TGTGCCAGCAGGAGAGGAGAGTGGGGCAGGGAGGTGAACACTGAAGCTTTCTTT. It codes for CASRRGEWGREVNTEAFF.

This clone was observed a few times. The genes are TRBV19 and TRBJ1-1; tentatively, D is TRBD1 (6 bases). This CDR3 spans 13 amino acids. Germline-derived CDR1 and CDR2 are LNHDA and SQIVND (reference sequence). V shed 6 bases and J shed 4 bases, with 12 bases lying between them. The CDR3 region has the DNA TGTGCCAGTAGCCCTGGACAGCTCACTGAAGCTTTCTTT. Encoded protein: CASSPGQLTEAFF.

The CDR3 DNA reads TGTGCCAGCGGAAGGACAGGGGCGATGCGGGGTTCCCAGCATTTT. It specifies CASGRTGAMRGSQHF. The rearrangement links TRBV7-8 to TRBJ1-5; TRBD1 aligns across 9 bases. This CDR3 has 15 residues. After removal of 8 bases from V and 11 bases from J, the junction contained 16 bases not matched to a gene. Germline CDR1 and CDR2: SGHVS and FQNEAQ.

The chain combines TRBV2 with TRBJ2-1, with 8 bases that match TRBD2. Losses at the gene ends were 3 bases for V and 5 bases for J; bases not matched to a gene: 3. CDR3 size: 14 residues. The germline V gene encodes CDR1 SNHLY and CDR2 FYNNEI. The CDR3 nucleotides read TGTGCCAGCAGTGACCGGGGGGGGAACAATGAGCAGTTCTTC. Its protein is CASSDRGGNNEQFF. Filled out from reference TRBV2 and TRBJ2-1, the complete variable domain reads EPEVTQTPSHQVTQMGQEVILRCVPISNHLYFYWYRQILGQKVEFLVSFYNNEISEKSEIFDDQFSVERPDGSNFTLKIRSTKLEDSAMYFCASSDRGGNNEQFFGPGTRLTVL.

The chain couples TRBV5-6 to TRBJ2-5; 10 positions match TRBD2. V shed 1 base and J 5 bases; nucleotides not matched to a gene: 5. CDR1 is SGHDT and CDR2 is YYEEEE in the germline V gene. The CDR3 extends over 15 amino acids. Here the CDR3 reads CASSLLAGVRETQYF. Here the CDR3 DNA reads TGTGCCAGCAGCTTGCTAGCGGGAGTAAGGGAGACCCAGTACTTC. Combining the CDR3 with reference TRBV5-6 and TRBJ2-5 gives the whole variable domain DAGVTQSPTHLIKTRGQQVTLRCSPKSGHDTVSWYQQALGQGPQFIFQYYEEEERQRGNFPDRFSGHQFPNYSSELNVNALLLGDSALYLCASSLLAGVRETQYFGPGTRLLVL.

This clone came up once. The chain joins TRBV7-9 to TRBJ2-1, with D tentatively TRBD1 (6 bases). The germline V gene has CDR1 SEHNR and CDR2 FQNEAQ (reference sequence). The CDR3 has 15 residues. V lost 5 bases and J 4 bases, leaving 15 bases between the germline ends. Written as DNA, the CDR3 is TGTGCCAGCAGCCTCATCGGGACACATTACAATGAGCAGTTCTTC. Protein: CASSLIGTHYNEQFF. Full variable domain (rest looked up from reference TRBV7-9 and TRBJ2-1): DTGVSQNPRHKITKRGQNVTFRCDPISEHNRLYWYRQTLGQGPEFLTYFQNEAQLEKSRLLSDRFSAERPKGSFSTLEIQRTEQGDSAMYLCASSLIGTHYNEQFFGPGTRLTVL.